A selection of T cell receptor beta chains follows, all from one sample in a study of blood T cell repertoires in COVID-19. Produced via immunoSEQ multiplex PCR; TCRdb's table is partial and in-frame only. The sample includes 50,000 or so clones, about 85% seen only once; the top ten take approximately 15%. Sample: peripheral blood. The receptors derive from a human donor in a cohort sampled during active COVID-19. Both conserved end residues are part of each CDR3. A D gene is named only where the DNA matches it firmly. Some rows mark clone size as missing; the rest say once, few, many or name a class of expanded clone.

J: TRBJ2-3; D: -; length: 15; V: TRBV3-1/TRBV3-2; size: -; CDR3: CASSQVRLAWDTQYF; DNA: TGTGCCAGCAGCCAAGTGAGGCTAGCTTGGGATACGCAGTATTTT
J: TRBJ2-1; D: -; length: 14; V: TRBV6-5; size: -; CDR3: CASGGGGLYNEQFF; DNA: TGTGCCAGCGGAGGGGGGGGGCTATACAATGAGCAGTTCTTC
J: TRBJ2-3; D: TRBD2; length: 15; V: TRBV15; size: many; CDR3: CATSRLAGNTDTQYF; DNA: TGTGCCACCAGCCGACTAGCGGGGAATACAGATACGCAGTATTTT
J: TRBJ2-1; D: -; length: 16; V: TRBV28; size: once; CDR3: CASTSIGRAVNDEQFF; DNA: TGTGCCAGCACCTCCATCGGCCGAGCGGTTAATGATGAGCAGTTCTTC
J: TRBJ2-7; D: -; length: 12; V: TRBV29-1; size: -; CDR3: CSVAVSSYEQYF; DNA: TGCAGCGTCGCGGTGAGCTCCTACGAGCAGTACTTC
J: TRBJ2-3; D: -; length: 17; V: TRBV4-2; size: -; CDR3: CASSQGESGSSTDTQYF; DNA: TGTGCCAGCAGCCAAGGGGAGAGCGGCTCTAGCACAGATACGCAGTATTTT
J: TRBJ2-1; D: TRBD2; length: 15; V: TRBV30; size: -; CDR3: CAWSVGTSGRDEQFF; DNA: TGTGCCTGGAGTGTGGGGACTAGCGGGAGAGATGAGCAGTTCTTC
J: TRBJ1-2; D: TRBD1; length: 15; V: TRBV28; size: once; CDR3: CASSSGTGMGYGYTF; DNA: TGTGCCAGCAGTTCAGGGACAGGAATGGGCTATGGCTACACCTTC
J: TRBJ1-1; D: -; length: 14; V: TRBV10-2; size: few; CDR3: CASSDAGMNTEAFF; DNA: TGCGCCAGCAGTGACGCGGGTATGAACACTGAAGCTTTCTTT
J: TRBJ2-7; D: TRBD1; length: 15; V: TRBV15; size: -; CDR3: CATSGPGTGRYEQYF; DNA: TGTGCCACCAGCGGCCCCGGGACAGGGAGGTACGAGCAGTACTTC
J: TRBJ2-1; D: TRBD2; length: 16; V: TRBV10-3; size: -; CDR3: CAISESSSGTYNEQFF; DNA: TGTGCCATCAGTGAGTCGAGTAGCGGGACTTACAATGAGCAGTTCTTC
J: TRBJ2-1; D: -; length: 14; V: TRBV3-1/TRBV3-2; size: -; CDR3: CASGRGASYNEQFF; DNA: TGTGCCAGCGGTCGCGGGGCCTCCTACAATGAGCAGTTCTTC
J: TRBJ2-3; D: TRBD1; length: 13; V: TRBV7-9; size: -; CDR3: CASFTGAGDTQYF; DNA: TGTGCCAGCTTTACAGGGGCTGGGGATACGCAGTATTTT
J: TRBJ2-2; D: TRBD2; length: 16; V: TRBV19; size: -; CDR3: CASRRAGGLNTGELFF; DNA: TGTGCCAGTAGAAGAGCGGGAGGGCTAAACACCGGGGAGCTGTTTTTT
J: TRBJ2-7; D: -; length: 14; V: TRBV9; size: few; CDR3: CASSVEGRQGEQYF; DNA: TGTGCCAGCAGCGTAGAGGGTCGGCAGGGTGAGCAGTACTTC
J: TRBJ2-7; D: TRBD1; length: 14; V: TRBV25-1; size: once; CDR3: CASRGTGSSYEQYF; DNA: TGTGCCAGCAGGGGGACAGGGAGCTCCTACGAGCAGTACTTC
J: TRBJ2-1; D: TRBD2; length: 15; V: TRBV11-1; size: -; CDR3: CASSSRLAGVREQFF; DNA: TGTGCCAGCAGCTCTCGCCTAGCGGGAGTACGGGAGCAGTTCTTC
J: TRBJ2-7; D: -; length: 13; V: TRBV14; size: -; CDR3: CASSPLRPYEQYF; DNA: TGTGCCAGCAGCCCTTTGAGGCCCTACGAGCAGTACTTC
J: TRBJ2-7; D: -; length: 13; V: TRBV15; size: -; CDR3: CATSRDRAGEQYF; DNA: TGTGCCACCAGCAGAGATCGGGCGGGCGAGCAGTACTTC
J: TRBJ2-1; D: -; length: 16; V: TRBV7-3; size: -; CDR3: CASSLGVESSYNEQFF; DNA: TGTGCCAGCAGCCTCGGGGTGGAGAGCTCCTACAATGAGCAGTTCTTC
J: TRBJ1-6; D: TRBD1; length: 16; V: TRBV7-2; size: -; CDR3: CASSPQTGTGKAPLHF; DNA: TGTGCCAGCAGCCCCCAAACCGGGACAGGGAAGGCACCCCTCCACTTT
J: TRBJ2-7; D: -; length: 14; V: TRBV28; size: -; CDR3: CASSLQAQSYEQYF; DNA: TGTGCCAGCAGTCTGCAAGCCCAATCCTACGAGCAGTACTTC
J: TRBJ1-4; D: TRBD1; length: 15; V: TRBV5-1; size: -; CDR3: CASSPGTGRYEKLFF; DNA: TGCGCCAGCAGTCCCGGGACAGGGCGGTACGAAAAACTGTTTTTT